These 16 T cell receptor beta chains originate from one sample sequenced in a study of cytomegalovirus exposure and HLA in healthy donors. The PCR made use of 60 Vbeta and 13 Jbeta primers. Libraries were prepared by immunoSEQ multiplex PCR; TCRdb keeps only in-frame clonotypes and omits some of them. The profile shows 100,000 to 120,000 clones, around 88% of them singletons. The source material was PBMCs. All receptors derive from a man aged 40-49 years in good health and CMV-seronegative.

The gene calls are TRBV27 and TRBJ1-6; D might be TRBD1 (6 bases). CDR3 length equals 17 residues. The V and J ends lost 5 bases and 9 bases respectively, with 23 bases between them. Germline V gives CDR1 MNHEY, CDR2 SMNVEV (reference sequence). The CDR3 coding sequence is TGTGCCAGCAGTCGATTTGCAGGGGTTTTTTTAGGTTCACCCCTCCACTTT. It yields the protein CASSRFAGVFLGSPLHF.

In DNA, the CDR3 is TGTGCCAGCAGTTATGATGGGGGCGATGAGCAGTTCTTC. Protein sequence: CASSYDGGDEQFF. The rearrangement uses TRBV6-5 and TRBJ2-1, with a possible D match to TRBD1 (6 bases). The CDR3 has 13 residues. Germline loops: CDR1 MNHEY, CDR2 SVGAGI. Between the trimmed V and J ends, which lost 3 bases and 8 bases, there was a span of 11 bases.

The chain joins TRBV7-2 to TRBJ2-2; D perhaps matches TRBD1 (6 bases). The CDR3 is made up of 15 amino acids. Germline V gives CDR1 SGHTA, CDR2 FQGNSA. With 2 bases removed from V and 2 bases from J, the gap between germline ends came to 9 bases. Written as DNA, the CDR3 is TGTGCCAGCAGCTTATCTGGGACAAACACCGGGGAGCTGTTTTTT. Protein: CASSLSGTNTGELFF. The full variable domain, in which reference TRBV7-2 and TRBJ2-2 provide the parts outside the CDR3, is GAGVSQSPSNKVTEKGKDVELRCDPISGHTALYWYRQSLGQGLEFLIYFQGNSAPDKSGLPSDRFSAERTGGSVSTLTIQRTQQEDSAVYLCASSLSGTNTGELFFGEGSRLTVL.

CDR3 DNA sequence: TGTGCCATCAGTTCTAGCCGGGACACCAATCAGCCCCAGCATTTT. It is translated as CAISSSRDTNQPQHF. The J gene is TRBJ1-5, the V gene TRBV10-3; maybe TRBD1 (6 bases). The V gene lost 5 bases and the J gene lost 3 bases, with 14 bases spanning the gap. The germline gives CDR1 ENHRY, CDR2 SYGVKD. CDR3 length equals 15 residues.

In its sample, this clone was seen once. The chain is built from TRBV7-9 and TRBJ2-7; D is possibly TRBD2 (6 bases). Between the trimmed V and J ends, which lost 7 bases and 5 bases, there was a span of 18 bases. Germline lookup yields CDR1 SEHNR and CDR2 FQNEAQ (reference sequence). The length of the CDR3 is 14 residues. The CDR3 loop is CASNDRGAGNEQYF. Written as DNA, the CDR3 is TGTGCCAGCAACGACCGTGGGGCGGGGAACGAGCAGTACTTC.

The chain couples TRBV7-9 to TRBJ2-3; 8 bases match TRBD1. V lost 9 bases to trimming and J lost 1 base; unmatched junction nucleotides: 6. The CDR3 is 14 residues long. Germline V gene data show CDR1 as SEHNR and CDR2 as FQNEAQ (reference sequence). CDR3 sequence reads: CASREGQGTDTQYF. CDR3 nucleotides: TGTGCCAGTCGAGAGGGACAGGGCACAGATACGCAGTATTTT.

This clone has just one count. The CDR3 coding sequence is TGTGCCAGCAGCTTCGGAGCACTAGCGGGGGAGAACAATGAGCAGTTCTTC. Amino acid sequence: CASSFGALAGENNEQFF. V gene TRBV7-9 combines with J gene TRBJ2-1, with 11 bases identical to TRBD2. The CDR3 spans 17 residues. V lost 3 bases and J lost 5; bases outside the gene matches: 9. Per the germline V gene, CDR1 is SEHNR and CDR2 is FQNEAQ (reference sequence).

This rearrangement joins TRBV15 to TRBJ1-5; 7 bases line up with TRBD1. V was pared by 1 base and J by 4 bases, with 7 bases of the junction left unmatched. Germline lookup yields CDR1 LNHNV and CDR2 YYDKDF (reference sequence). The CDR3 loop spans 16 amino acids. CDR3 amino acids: CATSRGADRPNQPQHF. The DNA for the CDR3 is TGTGCCACCAGCAGAGGTGCGGACAGGCCGAATCAGCCCCAGCATTTT.

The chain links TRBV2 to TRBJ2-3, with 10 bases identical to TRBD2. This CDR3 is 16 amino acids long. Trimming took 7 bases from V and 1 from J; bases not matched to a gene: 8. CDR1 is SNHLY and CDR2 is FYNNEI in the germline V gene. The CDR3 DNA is TGTGCCAGCAAAACGGGACTAGCGAAGGGCACAGATACGCAGTATTTT. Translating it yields CASKTGLAKGTDTQYF.

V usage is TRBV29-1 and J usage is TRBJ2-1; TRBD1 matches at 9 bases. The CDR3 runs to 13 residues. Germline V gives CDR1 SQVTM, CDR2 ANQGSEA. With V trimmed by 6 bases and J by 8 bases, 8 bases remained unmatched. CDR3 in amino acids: CSVLTGGIHEQFF. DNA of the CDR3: TGCAGCGTGCTGACAGGGGGTATCCATGAGCAGTTCTTC.

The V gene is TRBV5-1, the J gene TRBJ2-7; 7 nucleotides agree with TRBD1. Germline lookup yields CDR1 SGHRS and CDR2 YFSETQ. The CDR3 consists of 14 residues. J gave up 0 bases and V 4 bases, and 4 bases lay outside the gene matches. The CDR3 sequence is CASSRQGDSYEQYF. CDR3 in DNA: TGCGCCAGCAGCAGACAGGGTGACTCCTACGAGCAGTACTTC.

In DNA form, the CDR3 reads TGTGCCAGCAGTGGGGACAGGGGAGATGAGCAGTTCTTC. It specifies CASSGDRGDEQFF. This chain connects TRBV6-5 to TRBJ2-1; 10 bases are shared with TRBD1. The trim removed 5 bases at V and 8 bases at J, leaving 3 bases unmatched. Germline V gene lookup returns CDR1 MNHEY and CDR2 SVGAGI. This CDR3 has 13 residues.

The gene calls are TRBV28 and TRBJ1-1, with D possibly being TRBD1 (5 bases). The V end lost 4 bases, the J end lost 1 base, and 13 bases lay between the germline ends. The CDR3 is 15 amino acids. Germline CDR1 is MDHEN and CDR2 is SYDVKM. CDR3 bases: TGTGCCAGCAGTTCCCCGGGACTCCCGAACACTGAAGCTTTCTTT. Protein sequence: CASSSPGLPNTEAFF.

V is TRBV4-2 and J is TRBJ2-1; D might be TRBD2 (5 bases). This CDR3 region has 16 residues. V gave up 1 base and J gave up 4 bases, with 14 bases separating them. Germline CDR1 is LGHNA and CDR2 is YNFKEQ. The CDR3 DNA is TGTGCCAGCAGCCAAGTTGACCGGGGTTCATACAATGAGCAGTTCTTC. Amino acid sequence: CASSQVDRGSYNEQFF.

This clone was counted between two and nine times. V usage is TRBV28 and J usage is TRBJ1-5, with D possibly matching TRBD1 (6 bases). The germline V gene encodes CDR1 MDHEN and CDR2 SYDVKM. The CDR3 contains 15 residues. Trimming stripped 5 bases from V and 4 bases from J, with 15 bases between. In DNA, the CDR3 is TGTGCCAGCAGTAGGACCGGGCAGGGGAATCAGCCCCAGCATTTT. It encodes CASSRTGQGNQPQHF.

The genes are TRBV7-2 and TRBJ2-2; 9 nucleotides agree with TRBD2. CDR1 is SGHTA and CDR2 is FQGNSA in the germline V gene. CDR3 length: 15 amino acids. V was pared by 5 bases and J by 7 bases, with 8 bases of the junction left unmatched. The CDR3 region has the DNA TGTGCCAGCAGCCTGTCGAGCGGGGGGCACGGGGAGCTGTTTTTT. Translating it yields CASSLSSGGHGELFF.